These T cell receptor beta chains were read from a single sample in a study of T cells in Graves' hyperthyroidism and ophthalmopathy. Each CDR3 protein gets one entry after TCRdb re-called the multiplex PCR reads with MiXCR. The sample holds approximately 380,000 distinct CDR3 sequences, about 14% seen once. The source material was blood. The receptor source for this set is a man in his fifties or sixties with Graves' ophthalmopathy. Each CDR3 is given with its conserved first and last residue. The D gene is left open where the match is weak. Clone size is shown for a subset of rows, as once, few, many or a class of expanded clone.

J gene | V gene | D gene | clone size | CDR3 DNA | CDR3 protein
TRBJ2-5 | TRBV9 | - | many | TGTGCCAGCAGCGTAGTGGAGGGATGGGGGCAAGAGACCCAGTACTTC | CASSVVEGWGQETQYF
TRBJ1-3 | TRBV7-8 | TRBD1 | many | TGTGCCAGCTCGGTGGGACAGTCTACTGGAAACACCATATATTTT | CASSVGQSTGNTIYF
TRBJ2-3 | TRBV20-1 | - | many | TGCAGTGCTAGTGCTGGCGCCACAGATACGCAGTATTTT | CSASAGATDTQYF
TRBJ2-3 | TRBV20-1 | TRBD2 | many | TGCAGTGCTAGAGTGGGACTAGCGGGAGGATCCTCAACCACAGATACGCAGTATTTT | CSARVGLAGGSSTTDTQYF
TRBJ2-3 | TRBV12-3/TRBV12-4 | - | - | TGTGCCAGCAGTTTTAGTGAAGCAGATACGCAGTATTTT | CASSFSEADTQYF
TRBJ1-1 | TRBV4-1 | - | few | TGCGCCAGCAGCCAAGCGAGTACAGTGAACACTGAAGCTTTCTTT | CASSQASTVNTEAFF
TRBJ1-5 | TRBV6-1 | - | - | TGTGCCAGCAGTGAGATCCCGTACAATCAGCCCCAGCATTTT | CASSEIPYNQPQHF
TRBJ2-3 | TRBV6-2/TRBV6-3 | - | many | TGTGCCAGCAGTTACGGAGGGGAGTACACAGATACGCAGTATTTT | CASSYGGEYTDTQYF
TRBJ1-5 | TRBV20-1 | - | few | TGCAGTGCCCCGGGAGACAGTGGTGGAGCCCAGCATTTT | CSAPGDSGGAQHF
TRBJ1-1 | TRBV29-1 | - | - | TGCAGCGTTGTGGGGGGCGCGAGACTCTCTGAAGCTTTCTTT | CSVVGGARLSEAFF
TRBJ2-2 | TRBV6-5 | TRBD1 | few | TGTGCCAGCAGTAACCGATTTAGTCCCGGGACAGGGATTAAGAACGCCGGGGAGCTGTTTTTT | CASSNRFSPGTGIKNAGELFF
TRBJ2-1 | TRBV6-1 | TRBD2 | - | TGTGCCACCGCGGGACTAGCGGGAGCCAATGAGCAGTTCTTC | CATAGLAGANEQFF
TRBJ2-3 | TRBV6-1 | - | - | TGTGCCAGCGGCCGAGGTGGGAATACGCAGTATTTT | CASGRGGNTQYF
TRBJ2-3 | TRBV2 | TRBD1 | many | TGTGCCAGCAGCAGGGACAGGGGGCGCCCCACAGATACGCAGTATTTT | CASSRDRGRPTDTQYF
TRBJ2-1 | TRBV6-1 | - | - | TGTGCCAGCAGTGAGAGGGACACGCTGTACAATGAGCAGTTCTTC | CASSERDTLYNEQFF
TRBJ1-2 | TRBV28 | - | - | TGTGCCAGCAGGTCGCTGACGTACGGCTACACCTTC | CASRSLTYGYTF
TRBJ2-3 | TRBV5-1 | - | many | TGCGCCAGCAGCTTGTTTTCCACAGATACGCAGTATTTT | CASSLFSTDTQYF
TRBJ2-1 | TRBV6-1 | TRBD2 | - | TGTGCCAGCAGTATGGGGACTAGCAAATTTGAGCAGTTCTTC | CASSMGTSKFEQFF
TRBJ2-5 | TRBV2 | - | many | TGTGCCAGCAGTGATGGCAGGAGGGGACGAACGTACCAAGAGACCCAGTACTTC | CASSDGRRGRTYQETQYF
TRBJ1-6 | TRBV30 | - | - | TGTGCCTGGAGTGTTTGGCTCTTGAATTCACCCCTCCACTTT | CAWSVWLLNSPLHF
TRBJ2-3 | TRBV20-1 | TRBD2 | - | TGCAGTGCTAGAGAGCCTAGCGGGAGTCCAGATACGCAGTATTTT | CSAREPSGSPDTQYF
TRBJ2-7 | TRBV13 | - | - | TGTGCCAGCAGCCCACCAATAGACTTGTACTCCTACGAGCAGTACTTC | CASSPPIDLYSYEQYF
TRBJ2-1 | TRBV20-1 | TRBD1 | many | TGCAGTGCTAGACCAGGACAGGGGGTTTTTTATGAGCAGTTCTTC | CSARPGQGVFYEQFF
TRBJ2-7 | TRBV2 | TRBD2 | many | TGTGCCAGCAGTGGAACTAGCGGGCGGACCTACGAGCAGTACTTC | CASSGTSGRTYEQYF
TRBJ2-4 | TRBV6-6 | TRBD2 | few | TGTGCCAGCAGTTACTCGACCAATGGGGACTATAGCATTCAGTACTTC | CASSYSTNGDYSIQYF
TRBJ2-5 | TRBV15 | - | - | TGTGCCACCAGCAGAGAGGGGGGACAGTTTAAGTACCAAGAGACCCAGTACTTC | CATSREGGQFKYQETQYF
TRBJ2-4 | TRBV12-3/TRBV12-4 | - | once | TGTGCCAGCAGTTCCCCCCGATCGGATGAGTACTTC | CASSSPRSDEYF
TRBJ1-1 | TRBV20-1 | TRBD1 | many | TGCAGTGCTCCCCCGAGGGGGCGGTGGAACACTGAAGCTTTCTTT | CSAPPRGRWNTEAFF
TRBJ2-7 | TRBV9 | TRBD2 | many | TGTGCCAGCAGCCCGAGGACTAGCGGGACCGCCTACGAGCAGTACTTC | CASSPRTSGTAYEQYF
TRBJ2-3 | TRBV14 | - | few | TGTGCCAGCAGCCAAGGAGAGGGAGTTGGTGTAGATACGCAGTATTTT | CASSQGEGVGVDTQYF
TRBJ1-2 | TRBV27 | TRBD1 | many | TGTGCCAGCAGCACGCAGGGGACAGGCTATGGCTACACCTTC | CASSTQGTGYGYTF
TRBJ2-5 | TRBV9 | TRBD2 | - | TGTGCCAGCAGCGTAGCTCGCCTAGCGGGAGTAGAGACCCAGTACTTC | CASSVARLAGVETQYF
TRBJ2-5 | TRBV6-1 | - | few | TGTGCCAGCAGCTCCCCCGGGGACTCTAAGACCCAGTACTTC | CASSSPGDSKTQYF
TRBJ2-7 | TRBV5-1 | - | few | TGCGCCAGCAGAACGGGAACCAGCTCCTACGAGCAGTACTTC | CASRTGTSSYEQYF
TRBJ2-7 | TRBV29-1 | TRBD2 | many | TGCAGCGTTGAAGATACGGGGACTATCAATATCTACGAGCAGTACTTC | CSVEDTGTINIYEQYF
TRBJ2-4 | TRBV6-2/TRBV6-3 | TRBD1 | many | TGTGCCAGCAGTTACTCGGGCAGGGGGCATGGAAACATTCAGTACTTC | CASSYSGRGHGNIQYF
TRBJ2-7 | TRBV18 | - | many | TGTGCCAGCTCTTACCCGGCCAACTACGAGCAGTACTTC | CASSYPANYEQYF
TRBJ2-7 | TRBV28 | - | few | TGTGCCACCAGGTCCTTTAACAGGGTTCAATACTTC | CATRSFNRVQYF
TRBJ2-3 | TRBV7-2 | - | many | TGTGCCAGCAGCTTATTTTTCAGCGGGTCCGCAGATACGCAGTATTTT | CASSLFFSGSADTQYF
TRBJ2-7 | TRBV11-3 | TRBD2 | - | TGTGCCAGCAGCTCCCGGACTAGCGGGGCCGTCCACGAGCAGTACTTC | CASSSRTSGAVHEQYF
TRBJ1-2 | TRBV2 | - | few | TGTGCCAGCAGCCGACTAAAGCGCGGCTATGGCTACACCTTC | CASSRLKRGYGYTF
TRBJ2-1 | TRBV2 | TRBD2 | - | TGTGCCAGCAGGGGGACTACCAATCCCTACAATGAGCAGTTCTTC | CASRGTTNPYNEQFF
TRBJ2-5 | TRBV20-1 | - | many | TGCAGTGCTAGAGGGGAGGACGAGACCCAGTACTTC | CSARGEDETQYF
TRBJ2-1 | TRBV11-2 | - | many | TGTGCCAGCAGCTTAGATTTTATCCCCCAGTTCTTC | CASSLDFIPQFF
TRBJ2-7 | TRBV11-2 | - | few | TGTGCCAGCAGCCCTTCTGGTATCACCTACGAGCAGTACTTC | CASSPSGITYEQYF
TRBJ1-5 | TRBV7-2 | TRBD1 | - | TGTGCCAGCAGCTTAAGTTGGGACAGGGTTGGGCAGCCCCAGCATTTT | CASSLSWDRVGQPQHF
TRBJ2-7 | TRBV20-1 | - | many | TGCAGTGCTAGAGGTTCGAGTCTCGAGCAGTACTTC | CSARGSSLEQYF
TRBJ2-3 | TRBV2 | TRBD2 | many | TGTGCCAGCGCGTTGGGACTAGCAGTAACAGATACGCAGTATTTT | CASALGLAVTDTQYF
TRBJ2-3 | TRBV5-1 | - | many | TGCGCCAGCAGCTCTCGCCCAGGCGGTCGAGCAGATACGCAGTATTTT | CASSSRPGGRADTQYF
TRBJ2-2 | TRBV5-1 | - | - | TGCGCCAGCAGCAGCTACCCCCCAATAAACACCGGGGAGCTGTTTTTT | CASSSYPPINTGELFF
TRBJ2-5 | TRBV5-1 | - | - | TGCGCCAGCAGCTTCGGGGGCGCCCAAGAGACCCAGTACTTC | CASSFGGAQETQYF
TRBJ1-4 | TRBV28 | TRBD1 | few | TGTGCCAGCAAGACGGACAGGAGGGGTAATGAAAAACTGTTTTTT | CASKTDRRGNEKLFF
TRBJ2-2 | TRBV18 | TRBD2 | many | TGTGCCAGCTCTCAAGGTACTAGCGGGAGCACCGGGGAGCTGTTTTTT | CASSQGTSGSTGELFF
TRBJ2-3 | TRBV12-3/TRBV12-4 | TRBD2 | many | TGTGCCAGCAGCCACCATCTGGGCGCGGGAGGGAGCACAGATACGCAGTATTTT | CASSHHLGAGGSTDTQYF
TRBJ1-6 | TRBV12-3/TRBV12-4 | - | - | TGTGCCAGCAGTTTAAGAGGGATTAATTCACCCCTCCACTTT | CASSLRGINSPLHF